This entry is about one T cell receptor beta chain. Its antigen is still unknown. V lost 1 base and J 16 bases, leaving 23 bases between the germline ends. Germline-derived CDR1 and CDR2 are SGHTA and FQGNSA. The length of the CDR3 is 15 residues. CDR3 and TCR beta VDJ profiling relied on genomic DNA as the template. TCRdb re-derived calls from the reads in MiXCR, one entry per CDR3 protein. The table has approximately 380,000 distinct CDR3 sequences, about 70% seen once. The entry originates in a study of CD8+CD57+ T cells in acquired aplastic anemia. On the study more broadly: Quantities of DNA derived from sorted CD4+ and CD8+ cells averaged approximately 3 ug. Points from the study as a whole: CD8+ Simpson's diversity did not differ significantly between patients and controls.

The specimen sequenced was sorted CD4+, CD8+, or CD8+CD57+ T cells (not recorded which) from PBMCs. This chain links TRBV7-2 with TRBJ1-5; no clear D gene. This clonotype was sampled from a human donor in good health, serving as a control. The CDR3 nucleotides read TGTGCCAGCAGCTTAGGCACATTAACTAATTCACCCCTCCATTTT. Residues: CASSLGTLTNSPLHF.